The 30 T cell receptor beta chains reported below all come from one sample, sequenced in a study of shared clonotypes between healthy human individuals. Clones were read by immunoSEQ multiplex PCR, and TCRdb kept only the in-frame ones, dropping some. The sample records some 2 million clones, roughly 94% being singletons. The sequenced sample was naive CD4+ T cells sorted from blood. Subset meaning: CD45RA+ positively selected. These receptors were taken from a man aged 18 to 35 in good health.

CDR3 bases: TGCGCCAGCAGCTTGGAGGGTAGCGGGGGCTACAATGAGCAGTTCTTC. As protein: CASSLEGSGGYNEQFF. V is TRBV5-1 and J is TRBJ2-1, with TRBD2 identical over 9 bases. The junction had 4 bases not matched to a gene; V was cut back by 0 bases and J by 3 bases. The CDR3 runs to 16 residues. Germline lookup yields CDR1 SGHRS and CDR2 YFSETQ.

A note on this clone: This same CDR3 is encoded by further DNA sequences in the sample. This CDR3 reads CAWLTVLNTEAFF. Here the CDR3 DNA reads TGTGCCTGGCTAACCGTCCTGAACACTGAAGCTTTCTTT. The chain has TRBV30 and TRBJ1-1; D call uncertain. The length of the CDR3 is 13 residues. V gave up 5 bases and J gave up 0 bases, with 10 bases separating them. Germline V lookup: CDR1 GTSNPN, CDR2 SVGIG (reference sequence).

V usage is TRBV2 and J usage is TRBJ2-3; a weak D match, TRBD2 (5 bases). Between the trimmed V and J ends, which lost 5 bases and 5 bases, there was a span of 8 bases. Germline lookup yields CDR1 SNHLY and CDR2 FYNNEI. The CDR3 extends over 12 amino acids. The DNA of the CDR3 is TGTGCCAGCAGTTATAGCGAAGATACGCAGTATTTT. Residues: CASSYSEDTQYF.

The chain is built from TRBV5-1 and TRBJ2-7; TRBD1 agrees at 7 bases. The CDR3 is 15 amino acids. Germline lookup yields CDR1 SGHRS and CDR2 YFSETQ. The V segment lost 5 bases and the J segment 6 bases; nucleotides outside the gene matches: 14. The CDR3 loop is CASRTMKGAVSEQYF. The CDR3 DNA sequence: TGCGCCAGCAGGACGATGAAGGGGGCTGTTTCCGAGCAGTACTTC.

About this clone itself: Mismatch with germline at one junction end may stem from a read error. The sample carries other DNA sequences with the same CDR3. CDR3 coding DNA: TGTGCCAGCAGCGAATCCCGCTACGAGCAGTACTTC. It encodes CASSESRYEQYF. The chain links TRBV25-1 to TRBJ2-7; D remains ambiguous. Germline CDR1 reads MGHDK; CDR2 reads SYGVNS. The CDR3 runs to 12 residues.

The chain employs TRBV4-1 and TRBJ1-5; D is uncertain. The CDR3 runs to 15 residues. CDR1 and CDR2 from the germline V gene are MGHRA and YSYEKL. Trimming cost V 1 base and J 5 bases, with 12 bases left between them. CDR3 amino acids: CASSQGVGGDQPQHF. The CDR3 nucleotides read TGCGCCAGCAGCCAAGGGGTCGGCGGCGATCAGCCCCAGCATTTT.

This clone was recorded once. The chain recombines TRBV5-4 with TRBJ1-1, with D tentatively TRBD1 (6 bases). CDR3 size: 14 residues. The germline V gene has CDR1 SGHNT and CDR2 YYREEE (reference sequence). V was shortened by 6 bases and J by 3 bases, with 15 bases between the two germline ends. The CDR3 spells CASNPQGRDTEAFF. The CDR3 DNA reads as TGTGCCAGCAACCCCCAGGGGAGGGACACTGAAGCTTTCTTT.

V and J are TRBV5-5 and TRBJ2-2; D is possibly TRBD1 (5 bases). This CDR3 is 15 amino acids long. Deletions cut 0 bases from V and 5 bases from J, with 11 bases between. In germline, CDR1 is SGHKS, CDR2 YYEKEE (reference sequence). The CDR3 DNA is TGTGCCAGCAGCTTGGTGGGGCTGTCAACCGGGGAGCTGTTTTTT. It translates to CASSLVGLSTGELFF. The full variable domain, in which reference TRBV5-5 and TRBJ2-2 provide the parts outside the CDR3, is DAGVTQSPTHLIKTRGQQVTLRCSPISGHKSVSWYQQVLGQGPQFIFQYYEKEERGRGNFPDRFSARQFPNYSSELNVNALLLGDSALYLCASSLVGLSTGELFFGEGSRLTVL.

Comments on this clone: The sample holds other DNA sequences that translate to the same CDR3. The chain employs TRBV7-2 and TRBJ1-1; D is possibly TRBD1 (6 bases). The CDR3 sequence is 15 residues long. Trimming stripped 1 base from V and 2 bases from J, with 11 bases between. Looked up from germline, CDR1 is SGHTA and CDR2 is FQGNSA. The CDR3 region has the DNA TGTGCCAGCAGCTTAGGAGGGGGACAAAACACTGAAGCTTTCTTT. Encoded protein: CASSLGGGQNTEAFF.

The genes are TRBV5-1 and TRBJ2-2; D might be TRBD1 (6 bases). The V gene lost 4 bases and the J gene lost 4 bases, with 14 bases spanning the gap. Germline assignment: CDR1 SGHRS and CDR2 YFSETQ. The CDR3 loop spans 15 amino acids. CDR3 region: CASSPQGLGTGELFF. Here the CDR3 DNA reads TGCGCCAGCAGCCCACAGGGTTTAGGCACCGGGGAGCTGTTTTTT.

The V gene is TRBV5-1, the J gene TRBJ2-7; TRBD2 aligns across 7 bases. CDR3 size: 14 residues. The V gene's germline CDR1 is SGHRS and CDR2 YFSETQ. The junction had 2 bases not matched to a gene; V was cut back by 2 bases and J by 0 bases. The CDR3: CASSLSGISYEQYF. CDR3 bases: TGCGCCAGCAGCTTAAGCGGGATCTCCTACGAGCAGTACTTC. The complete variable domain, with remaining parts taken from reference TRBV5-1 and TRBJ2-7, reads KAGVTQTPRYLIKTRGQQVTLSCSPISGHRSVSWYQQTPGQGLQFLFEYFSETQRNKGNFPGRFSGRQFSNSRSEMNVSTLELGDSALYLCASSLSGISYEQYFGPGTRLTVT.

This chain joins TRBV11-2 and TRBJ1-6; perhaps TRBD1 as D (6 bases). This CDR3 has 14 residues. With 1 base removed from V and 10 bases from J, the gap between germline ends came to 11 bases. Germline-derived CDR1 and CDR2 are SGHAT and FQNNGV. The CDR3 loop reads CASSLVGAGSPLHF. The CDR3 coding sequence is TGTGCCAGCAGCTTAGTGGGGGCAGGATCACCCCTCCACTTT.

In this sample, this clone turned up once. The chain recombines TRBV12-2 with TRBJ2-7; TRBD1 is the table's D call, not checked against the DNA. TRBV12-2 is recorded as a pseudogene. The CDR3 sequence is 14 residues long. The CDR3 region has the DNA TGTGCAAGTCGCTTCGACAGGGGCGCCTACGAGCAGTACTTC. The encoded protein is CASRFDRGAYEQYF.

The DNA of the CDR3 is TGTGCCAGCAGCTTAGATCCGGGCAGGGGAGTTAAAGAGACCCAGTACTTC. It codes for CASSLDPGRGVKETQYF. The chain uses TRBV11-2 and TRBJ2-5; a possible D gene is TRBD1 (6 bases). The CDR3 covers 17 residues. CDR1 SGHAT and CDR2 FQNNGV come from the germline V gene. V gave up 0 bases and J gave up 3 bases, with 17 bases separating them. Variable domain in full (rest from reference TRBV11-2 and TRBJ2-5): EAGVAQSPRYKIIEKRQSVAFWCNPISGHATLYWYQQILGQGPKLLIQFQNNGVVDDSQLPKDRFSAERLKGVDSTLKIQPAKLEDSAVYLCASSLDPGRGVKETQYFGPGTRLLVL.

The rearrangement links TRBV5-8 to TRBJ1-2; D remains unclear. V lost 0 bases, J lost 4 bases, and 10 bases lay in between. Germline CDR1 reads SGHTS; CDR2 reads YDEGEE. This CDR3 region has 14 residues. Here the CDR3 DNA reads TGTGCCAGCAGCTTGGAAGGGAAACTCTATGGCTACACCTTC. Translating it yields CASSLEGKLYGYTF.

The chain recombines TRBV30 with TRBJ2-1; 11 bases agree with TRBD1. V was clipped by 1 base and J by 5 bases; unmatched bases: 7. Germline CDR1 reads GTSNPN; CDR2 reads SVGIG (reference sequence). CDR3 length: 16 amino acids. The chain's CDR3 is CAWSAPGTGGHNEQFF. The CDR3 DNA reads as TGTGCCTGGAGTGCCCCCGGGACAGGGGGGCACAATGAGCAGTTCTTC. Filled out from reference TRBV30 and TRBJ2-1, the complete variable domain reads SQTIHQWPATLVQPVGSPLSLECTVEGTSNPNLYWYRQAAGRGLQLLFYSVGIGQISSEVPQNLSASRPQDRQFILSSKKLLLSDSGFYLCAWSAPGTGGHNEQFFGPGTRLTVL.

The rearrangement links TRBV5-1 to TRBJ1-3, with D possibly TRBD1 on 5 matching bases. The V gene's germline CDR1 is SGHRS and CDR2 YFSETQ. Trimming removed 3 bases at V and 0 bases at J, with 19 bases between. This CDR3 has 18 amino acids. CDR3 sequence reads: CASSSPGTPGNSGNTIYF. CDR3 DNA sequence: TGCGCCAGCAGCTCCCCGGGCACTCCAGGGAACTCTGGAAACACCATATATTTT.

The gene calls are TRBV7-9 and TRBJ1-4; no reliable D call. Trimming cost V 5 bases and J 8 bases, with 15 bases left between them. Per germline, CDR1 SEHNR and CDR2 FQNEAQ (reference sequence). The CDR3 runs 14 residues. The CDR3 DNA reads as TGTGCCAGCAGCATAGAGGGTTCCTGGGAAAAACTGTTTTTT. Translated: CASSIEGSWEKLFF. Complete variable domain (other parts from reference TRBV7-9 and TRBJ1-4): DTGVSQNPRHKITKRGQNVTFRCDPISEHNRLYWYRQTLGQGPEFLTYFQNEAQLEKSRLLSDRFSAERPKGSFSTLEIQRTEQGDSAMYLCASSIEGSWEKLFFGSGTQLSVL.

The rearrangement links TRBV5-1 to TRBJ1-1, with a possible D match to TRBD1 (6 bases). The V and J ends lost 4 bases and 3 bases respectively, with 13 bases between them. The CDR3 totals 14 residues. Per the germline V gene, CDR1 is SGHRS and CDR2 is YFSETQ. This CDR3 is CASSPTGLDTEAFF. The CDR3 bases are TGCGCCAGCAGCCCAACAGGGTTGGACACTGAAGCTTTCTTT.

This chain links TRBV7-8 with TRBJ1-1; no clear D gene. V was cut by 0 bases and J by 7 bases, with 9 bases left in between. The CDR3 sequence is 13 residues long. Looked up from germline, CDR1 is SGHVS and CDR2 is FQNEAQ. CDR3 residues: CASSLALYDEAFF. As DNA, the CDR3 is TGTGCCAGCAGCTTAGCCTTGTACGATGAAGCTTTCTTT.

The chain links TRBV11-2 to TRBJ2-6; D call uncertain. This CDR3 comprises 17 residues. The V gene's germline CDR1 is SGHAT and CDR2 FQNNGV. V lost 4 bases to trimming and J lost 0 bases, with 13 bases between them. CDR3 region: CASSSFRGYSGANVLTF. Here the CDR3 DNA reads TGTGCCAGCAGCTCCTTTCGTGGCTACTCTGGGGCCAACGTCCTGACTTTC.

This chain links TRBV7-8 with TRBJ2-7; 10 bases match TRBD1. In germline, CDR1 is SGHVS, CDR2 FQNEAQ. The CDR3 has 15 amino acids. V was clipped by 2 bases and J by 2 bases; unmatched bases: 3. Here the CDR3 DNA reads TGTGCCAGCAGCTTATGGGGACAGGGGACCTACGAGCAGTACTTC. It is translated as CASSLWGQGTYEQYF.

CDR3 protein: CASSRAGSRTEAFF. The CDR3 nucleotides are TGTGCCAGCAGTCGCGCTGGTTCGCGGACTGAAGCTTTCTTT. The gene calls are TRBV28 and TRBJ1-1; no clear D. CDR1 is MDHEN and CDR2 is SYDVKM in the germline V gene. The CDR3 contains 14 residues. V was clipped by 5 bases and J by 5 bases, with 15 bases between them.

To note about this clone: This same CDR3 is encoded by further DNA sequences in the sample. V gene TRBV18 combines with J gene TRBJ2-7; D call uncertain. Trimming shortened V by 0 bases and J by 2 bases, and 8 bases separated the two germline ends. Germline values: CDR1 KGHSH, CDR2 LQKENI. The length of the CDR3 is 14 residues. The CDR3 spells CASSPPATTYEQYF. The CDR3, as DNA: TGTGCCAGCTCACCACCGGCCACTACCTACGAGCAGTACTTC.

The CDR3 loop is CASSGGDSGTQAQYF. CDR3 DNA sequence: TGCGCCAGCAGTGGTGGGGACTCCGGGACCCAGGCCCAGTACTTC. The chain carries TRBV10-1 and TRBJ2-5, with a tentative D call TRBD2 (6 bases). This CDR3 spans 15 amino acids. From germline, CDR1 is WNHNN and CDR2 SYGVQD (reference sequence). The V end was cut by 4 bases, the J end by 9 bases, with 21 bases between.

The gene calls are TRBV25-1 and TRBJ1-4; TRBD1 agrees at 8 bases. Germline lookup yields CDR1 MGHDK and CDR2 SYGVNS. There are 14 residues in the CDR3. V lost 4 bases and J lost 7; bases outside the gene matches: 5. The DNA of the CDR3 is TGTGCCAGCAGTGGGACAGGGATCGGTGAAAAACTGTTTTTT. This encodes CASSGTGIGEKLFF.

The table lists this clone with a count of one. The J gene is TRBJ2-1, the V gene TRBV6-5, with no clear D. Germline V gene lookup returns CDR1 MNHEY and CDR2 SVGAGI. Trimming stripped 4 bases from V and 9 bases from J, with 19 bases between. The CDR3 consists of 15 residues. As DNA, the CDR3 is TGTGCCAGCAGTTCCACCCAATCTCCCAGTAGTGAGCAGTTCTTC. Its translation: CASSSTQSPSSEQFF.

V and J are TRBV5-6 and TRBJ2-5; D may be TRBD1 or TRBD2 (6 bases each). CDR1 SGHDT and CDR2 YYEEEE come from the germline V gene. This CDR3 comprises 13 residues. V lost 4 bases to trimming and J lost 6 bases, with 13 bases between them. The CDR3 sequence is CASSPVGGKTQYF. For the CDR3, the DNA is TGTGCCAGCAGCCCCGTAGGGGGGAAGACCCAGTACTTC.

The genes are TRBV5-1 and TRBJ2-4, with D perhaps matching TRBD1 or TRBD2 (5 bases each). The CDR3 has 14 amino acids. V was pared by 7 bases and J by 7 bases, with 18 bases between. Germline V gives CDR1 SGHRS, CDR2 YFSETQ. The CDR3 region has the DNA TGCGCCAGCCGTTTGGGACCAGAGGGGAACATTCAGTACTTC. It encodes CASRLGPEGNIQYF.

This clone was seen only a few times. The chain links TRBV18 to TRBJ2-6; no clear D. Trimming stripped 2 bases from V and 0 bases from J, with 8 bases between. This CDR3 contains 16 residues. Germline V gives CDR1 KGHSH, CDR2 LQKENI. In nucleotides, the CDR3 is TGTGCCAGCTCACCAGACGGACCCTCTGGGGCCAACGTCCTGACTTTC. Residues: CASSPDGPSGANVLTF.